These T cell receptor beta chains were read from a single sample in a study of T cells in Graves' hyperthyroidism and ophthalmopathy. A single record per CDR3 protein comes from TCRdb applying MiXCR to the multiplex PCR reads. The table includes around 490,000 distinct CDR3 sequences, about 20% detected once. The sample comprised blood. Source of these receptors: a man aged 35-49 years with Graves' ophthalmopathy. Each CDR3 is given with its conserved first and last residue. Each record gives: V gene, J gene, clone size, D gene, CDR3 DNA, CDR3 protein. A D gene is named only where the DNA matches it firmly. Clone size is not always given. Where it is, it says once, few, many or a class for expanded clones.

>TRBV5-1|TRBJ1-1|many|NA
TGCGCCAGCCGCGGACCGGGTGGGACTGAAGCTTTCTTT
CASRGPGGTEAFF
>TRBV7-8|TRBJ2-7|NA|TRBD1
TGTGCCAGCAGCTCAAGCCGACAGGGGGGCTACGAGCAGTACTTC
CASSSSRQGGYEQYF
>TRBV9|TRBJ2-2|few|NA
TGTGCCAGCAGCGTAGAGGGGGCCGGGGAGCTGTTTTTT
CASSVEGAGELFF
>TRBV20-1|TRBJ2-1|few|NA
TGCAGTGCTAGTTTCCGGGGCCTCTACAATGAGCAGTTCTTC
CSASFRGLYNEQFF
>TRBV7-3|TRBJ2-1|NA|NA
TGTGCCAGCAGCCAGAGACAGTTCCCTTACAATGAGCAGTTCTTC
CASSQRQFPYNEQFF
>TRBV2|TRBJ2-7|NA|TRBD1
TGTGCCAGCAGCAGGGGGCTCGGCGAGCAGTACTTC
CASSRGLGEQYF
>TRBV18|TRBJ1-1|NA|NA
TGTGCCAGCTCACCAATAGGCAGGGGCTCTGAAGCTTTCTTT
CASSPIGRGSEAFF
>TRBV7-8|TRBJ2-7|NA|NA
TGTGCCAGTACCCGGGGCCGTGGGGTCTACGAGCAGTACTTC
CASTRGRGVYEQYF
>TRBV28|TRBJ2-7|many|TRBD2
TGTGCCAGCCTCCCCTCGATAGCGGGAACCCGAACGTACGAGCAGTACTTC
CASLPSIAGTRTYEQYF
>TRBV6-2/TRBV6-3|TRBJ2-7|NA|NA
TGTGCCAGCGGTGGGTCTCCCACGTCCTTGAGCTCCTACGAGCAGTGCTTC
CASGGSPTSLSSYEQCF
>TRBV6-1|TRBJ2-7|many|NA
TGTGCCAGCAGTGCGACCGGGAGTGGGGACTACGAGCAGTACTTC
CASSATGSGDYEQYF
>TRBV12-3/TRBV12-4|TRBJ2-3|many|NA
TGTGCCAGCAGTCTGGGGGGACCTGATCCCTACACAGATACGCAGTATTTT
CASSLGGPDPYTDTQYF
>TRBV6-2/TRBV6-3|TRBJ1-3|NA|NA
TGTGCCGTTGGGTACGGAAACACCATATATTTT
CAVGYGNTIYF
>TRBV5-1|TRBJ1-6|NA|TRBD1
TGCGCCAGCAGGCCGACAGGGGGTACAAATTCACCCCTCCACTTT
CASRPTGGTNSPLHF
>TRBV20-1|TRBJ1-4|NA|TRBD1
TGCAGTGCGAACACAGGGGGCGCAGGTGAAAAACTGTTTTTT
CSANTGGAGEKLFF
>TRBV5-1|TRBJ2-1|NA|TRBD2
TGCGCCAGCAGCTTGGATCCTAGCGGGAGAGGGCATGAGCAGTTCTTC
CASSLDPSGRGHEQFF
>TRBV5-1|TRBJ1-4|NA|TRBD1
TGCGCCAGCAGCTTGGACGGACAGGGAAGAGAAAAACTGTTTTTT
CASSLDGQGREKLFF
>TRBV2|TRBJ1-5|NA|NA
TGTGCCAGCAGTGAAGTCGGGACAAATTACCAGCATTTT
CASSEVGTNYQHF
>TRBV7-3|TRBJ2-5|few|NA
TGTGCCAGCAGCTTCAACACGCAAGAGACCCAGTACTTC
CASSFNTQETQYF
>TRBV7-7|TRBJ2-5|few|TRBD2
TGTGCTAGCAGCAAGTTAGCGGGAGCGGGCCAAGAGACCCAGTACTTC
CASSKLAGAGQETQYF
>TRBV6-4|TRBJ1-2|NA|NA
TGTGCCAGCAGTGACTCGGGAATGCGGGGCTACACCTTC
CASSDSGMRGYTF
>TRBV28|TRBJ1-5|many|NA
TGTGCCAGCAGTTCAGGACTGAGGCAGCCCCAGCATTTT
CASSSGLRQPQHF
>TRBV9|TRBJ2-7|few|NA
TGTGCCAGCAGCGTAGCTATAGGGGGCGAGCAGTACTTC
CASSVAIGGEQYF
>TRBV3-1|TRBJ2-2|few|NA
TGTGCCAGCAGCCAAGACTTCAGCACCGGGGAGCTGTTTTTT
CASSQDFSTGELFF
>TRBV2|TRBJ1-4|NA|TRBD1
TGTGCCAGCATGAAGGGTACAGGGGAACAGGAAAAACTGTTTTTT
CASMKGTGEQEKLFF
>TRBV7-2|TRBJ1-1|many|NA
TGTGCCAGCAGCCTCTTACGGGGCAGTGCTAACACTGAAGCTTTCTTT
CASSLLRGSANTEAFF
>TRBV7-9|TRBJ2-5|few|NA
TGTGCCAGCAGCCTAAGATTGGAGACCCAGTACTTC
CASSLRLETQYF
>TRBV11-2|TRBJ2-1|NA|NA
TGTGCCAGCAGCTTGGGGAAGGGATCCTACAATGAGCAGTTCTTC
CASSLGKGSYNEQFF
>TRBV2|TRBJ2-2|NA|NA
TGTGCCAGCAGCCAAGCGCGGACGTCGAACACCGGGGAGCTGCTTTTT
CASSQARTSNTGELLF
>TRBV5-1|TRBJ1-6|once|TRBD1
TGCGCCAGCAGCGGGGGGACAGGAAATAATTCACCCCTCCACTTT
CASSGGTGNNSPLHF
>TRBV10-2|TRBJ2-7|few|NA
TGCGCCAGCAGTGAGTCGCGGCAGGGGGGGCGGGGGTCCTCCTACGAGCAGTACTTC
CASSESRQGGRGSSYEQYF
>TRBV20-1|TRBJ1-2|NA|NA
TGCAGTGCTAGTAAGGAGACAGGAGCTAACTATGGCTACACCTTC
CSASKETGANYGYTF
>TRBV6-1|TRBJ2-1|NA|TRBD2
TGTGCCAGCAGCCCCGGACTAGCGGGAAGGGAGGAGCAGTTCTTC
CASSPGLAGREEQFF
>TRBV12-3/TRBV12-4|TRBJ2-5|many|NA
TGTGCCAGCAGTCCCTCCATGACTAGAGGGGAGACCCAGTACTTC
CASSPSMTRGETQYF
>TRBV7-2|TRBJ2-7|NA|NA
TGTGCCAGCAGCTTAGTTCGAACGGCAACCTACGAGCAGTACTTC
CASSLVRTATYEQYF
>TRBV4-1|TRBJ2-2|many|TRBD2
TGCGCCAGCAGGGCTTGGGGCAGCGGGGGGGTCCGGCCCACCGGGGAGCTGTTTTTT
CASRAWGSGGVRPTGELFF
>TRBV5-1|TRBJ2-1|few|TRBD2
TGCGCCAGCAGCTTCGGACTAGCGGGAGTTGATGAGCAGTTCTTC
CASSFGLAGVDEQFF
>TRBV6-5|TRBJ1-2|NA|NA
TGTGCCAGCAGTTACTTAAACAGGGAAGGCGGCTACACCTTC
CASSYLNREGGYTF
>TRBV18|TRBJ2-2|NA|NA
TGTGCCAGCTCACCAGGGACCCCGGGAACCGGGGAGCTGTTTTTT
CASSPGTPGTGELFF
>TRBV18|TRBJ1-2|NA|NA
TGTGCCAGCTCACCAGGGCAGTTGAATGGCTACACCTTC
CASSPGQLNGYTF
>TRBV19|TRBJ2-2|NA|TRBD2
TGTGCCAGTAGTACGGGTCTAGCGGACACCGGGGAGCTGTTTTTT
CASSTGLADTGELFF
>TRBV5-4|TRBJ2-7|NA|TRBD2
TGTGCCAGCGCCCCGCGGGCGGGGGGCTCCTACGAGCAGTACTTC
CASAPRAGGSYEQYF
>TRBV5-1|TRBJ1-1|many|NA
TGCGCCAGCAGCTCAGTGGAGGGGACTGAAGCTTTCTTT
CASSSVEGTEAFF
>TRBV3-2|TRBJ2-3|many|NA
TGTGCCAGCAGCCACGCGCCGGTAACAGATACGCAGTATTTT
CASSHAPVTDTQYF